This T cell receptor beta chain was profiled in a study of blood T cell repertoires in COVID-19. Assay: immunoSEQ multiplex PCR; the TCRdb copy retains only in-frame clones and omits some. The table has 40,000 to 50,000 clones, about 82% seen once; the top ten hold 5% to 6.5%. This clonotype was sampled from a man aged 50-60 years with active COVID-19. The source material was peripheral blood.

The CDR3 spells CASSYEGARGSPLHF. DNA of the CDR3: TGTGCCAGCAGTTACGAAGGGGCGCGGGGTTCACCCCTCCACTTT. This chain links TRBV6-6 with TRBJ1-6, with a possible D match to TRBD1 (5 bases). Between the trimmed V and J ends, which lost 2 bases and 9 bases, there was a span of 14 bases. The CDR3 runs 15 residues. Germline values: CDR1 MNHNY, CDR2 SVGAGI (reference sequence).